A single sample is the source of the 20 T cell receptor beta chains below, sequenced in a study of cytomegalovirus exposure and HLA in healthy donors listed by TCRdb under 2017. The library was obtained by the immunoSEQ multiplex PCR assay. A mixture of 60 forward primers for TCR Vbeta segments and 13 reverse primers for TCR Jbeta segments was used in the multiplex PCR. TCRdb limited this immuneACCESS table to in-frame rearrangements with V and J called. A share of clones is missing; checked studies link under half to unresolved V genes, and the rest is unexplained. Recorded for this sample are around 190,000 clones; around 79% of them occurred a single time. The ten most abundant clones make up 1.6% of the sample. The sample comprised PBMCs. Receptor source: a woman aged 18-29 years in good health and CMV-seronegative.

The chain employs TRBV5-1 and TRBJ2-3; 9 bases are shared with TRBD2. Trimming at V came to 9 bases and at J to 5 bases, leaving 13 bases not matched to a gene. This CDR3 comprises 15 residues. The germline V gene has CDR1 SGHRS and CDR2 YFSETQ. CDR3 DNA: TGCGCCACCACGTCAAGCGGGGGGAGTTTAGATACGCAGTATTTT. Residues: CATTSSGGSLDTQYF. The variable domain in full, with the rest retrieved from reference TRBV5-1 and TRBJ2-3, is KAGVTQTPRYLIKTRGQQVTLSCSPISGHRSVSWYQQTPGQGLQFLFEYFSETQRNKGNFPGRFSGRQFSNSRSEMNVSTLELGDSALYLCATTSSGGSLDTQYFGPGTRLTVL.

J is TRBJ2-2 and V is TRBV19, with a possible D match to TRBD1 (6 bases). V lost 6 bases and J lost 1, with 9 bases in between. The CDR3 covers 14 residues. The V gene's germline CDR1 is LNHDA and CDR2 SQIVND (reference sequence). The CDR3 sequence is CASRPGQNTGELFF. CDR3 nucleotide sequence: TGTGCCAGTAGACCGGGACAGAACACCGGGGAGCTGTTTTTT.

The chain joins TRBV30 to TRBJ2-7; D gene ambiguous. V dropped 7 bases and J dropped 4 bases, with 8 bases sitting between them. Germline V CDR1 and CDR2: GTSNPN, SVGIG (reference sequence). The CDR3 runs 10 residues. CDR3 residues: CALPQYEQYF. The CDR3 nucleotides are TGTGCCTTACCGCAGTACGAGCAGTACTTC.

This chain uses TRBV6-4 with TRBJ2-7, with TRBD2 matching 14 bases. V gave up 7 bases and J gave up 4 bases; unmatched junction bases: 12. The germline V gene has CDR1 MRHNA and CDR2 SNTAGT. This CDR3 has 17 residues. The CDR3 nucleotides read TGTGCCAGCACCTACGGACTAGCGGGAGGCCCTCGGTACGAGCAGTACTTC. Translation: CASTYGLAGGPRYEQYF.

In this sample, this clone turned up once. The rearrangement joins TRBV6-5 to TRBJ1-1, with D possibly TRBD1 on 6 matching bases. This CDR3 is built from 16 residues. Germline V CDR1 and CDR2: MNHEY, SVGAGI. Trimming took 2 bases from V and 3 from J, leaving 16 bases between them. The DNA for the CDR3 is TGTGCCAGCAGTTACGTAGGTGGGGGCCGGGACACTGAAGCTTTCTTT. It translates to CASSYVGGGRDTEAFF.

The chain joins TRBV7-6 to TRBJ2-3, with 11 bases identical to TRBD2. The trim removed 5 bases at V and 4 bases at J, leaving 8 bases unmatched. Looked up from germline, CDR1 is SGHVS and CDR2 is FNYEAQ. The CDR3 runs to 16 residues. The CDR3 DNA follows: TGTGCCAGCAGCCTACTGACTAGCGGGACCCCAGATACGCAGTATTTT. Translated, it gives CASSLLTSGTPDTQYF.

V and J are TRBV28 and TRBJ2-1; D call uncertain. Between the trimmed V and J ends, which lost 4 bases and 0 bases, there was a span of 13 bases. Germline CDR1 reads MDHEN; CDR2 reads SYDVKM. CDR3 size: 16 residues. The CDR3 nucleotides read TGTGCCAGCAGTTCTAAGCAAGCTAGCTCCTACAATGAGCAGTTCTTC. This gives the protein CASSSKQASSYNEQFF.

The chain's CDR3 is CAWSVRGSNYGYTF. CDR3 coding DNA: TGTGCCTGGAGTGTACGAGGCTCTAACTATGGCTACACCTTC. The chain links TRBV30 to TRBJ1-2; D is unclear. The CDR3 has 14 amino acids. CDR1 and CDR2 (germline): GTSNPN, SVGIG (reference sequence). V was trimmed by 0 bases and J by 0 bases, leaving 8 bases between them.

This clone has a single count. CDR3 DNA sequence: TGCGCCAGCAGCTTGGACAGCACCTACGAGCAGTACTTC. Translated, it gives CASSLDSTYEQYF. The V call is TRBV5-1, the J call TRBJ2-7; D gene unclear. There are 13 residues in the CDR3. The V and J ends lost 0 bases and 2 bases respectively, with 6 bases between them. Germline V gene data show CDR1 as SGHRS and CDR2 as YFSETQ.

The chain is built from TRBV5-1 and TRBJ2-2, with a tentative D call TRBD2 (6 bases). The CDR3 spans 17 residues. Looked up from germline, CDR1 is SGHRS and CDR2 is YFSETQ. Trimming removed 1 base at V and 1 base at J, with 14 bases between. The CDR3 nucleotides read TGCGCCAGCAGCTTGCCGAGGGAGGCCGAGAACACCGGGGAGCTGTTTTTT. Encoded protein: CASSLPREAENTGELFF.

This chain connects TRBV14 to TRBJ2-3; TRBD1 matches 9 bases. The V segment lost 3 bases and the J segment 1 base; nucleotides outside the gene matches: 8. CDR3 length: 17 amino acids. Germline V gene sequence: CDR1 SGHDN, CDR2 FVKESK. In DNA, the CDR3 is TGTGCCAGCAGCCACCCGACAGGGGGTCTTGGCACAGATACGCAGTATTTT. It yields the protein CASSHPTGGLGTDTQYF.

This clone was recorded once. The CDR3 loop reads CASSQEVRQGYNQPQHF. The CDR3 nucleotides read TGTGCCAGCAGCCAGGAAGTGAGACAGGGGTACAATCAGCCCCAGCATTTT. V is TRBV28 and J is TRBJ1-5, with 8 bases lining up with TRBD1. J was trimmed by 3 bases and V by 6 bases; bases with no gene match: 13. The CDR3 contains 17 residues. Germline values: CDR1 MDHEN, CDR2 SYDVKM.

The chain uses TRBV5-3 and TRBJ1-4; D remains ambiguous. TRBV5-3 is recorded as an ORF, its role being uncertain. Trimming removed 3 bases at V and 3 bases at J, with 12 bases between. CDR3 length equals 15 residues. The CDR3 here is CARSSCDLANEKLFF. In DNA form, the CDR3 reads TGTGCCAGAAGCTCATGCGATCTTGCTAATGAAAAACTGTTTTTT.

The CDR3 region is CASSIAVGTKRGWAFF. In DNA form, the CDR3 reads TGTGCCAGTAGTATAGCGGTCGGCACAAAACGGGGTTGGGCTTTCTTT. The gene calls are TRBV19 and TRBJ1-1; D is ambiguous. Germline CDR1 reads LNHDA; CDR2 reads SQIVND (reference sequence). The CDR3 extends over 16 amino acids. Trimming stripped 1 base from V and 11 bases from J, with 23 bases between.

The V call is TRBV27, the J call TRBJ2-7, with TRBD2 matching 7 bases. The germline V gene encodes CDR1 MNHEY and CDR2 SMNVEV (reference sequence). CDR3 size: 16 residues. With 5 bases clipped from V and 0 bases from J, the junction kept 10 bases outside the gene matches. CDR3 sequence (DNA): TGTGCCAGCAGTCCGGCCGCTCCGGGGGGCTCCTACGAGCAGTACTTC. It encodes CASSPAAPGGSYEQYF.

The CDR3 nucleotides read TGTGCCAGCGCCCCCCAGGGAGGCTCTGGCTACACCTTC. Translating gives CASAPQGGSGYTF. The rearrangement links TRBV7-2 to TRBJ1-2; D is possibly TRBD1 (5 bases). Germline V gene sequence: CDR1 SGHTA, CDR2 FQGNSA. Trimming stripped 8 bases from V and 7 bases from J, with 17 bases between. This CDR3 is 13 amino acids long.

This chain uses TRBV5-1 with TRBJ2-2; tentatively, D is TRBD1 (6 bases). V was cut by 4 bases and J by 0 bases, with 10 bases left in between. This CDR3 contains 15 residues. Looked up from germline, CDR1 is SGHRS and CDR2 is YFSETQ. CDR3 protein: CASSTGTTNTGELFF. Here the CDR3 DNA reads TGCGCCAGCAGCACCGGGACAACGAACACCGGGGAGCTGTTTTTT.

The V call is TRBV7-3, the J call TRBJ2-7, with 8 bases matching TRBD1. V was pared by 1 base and J by 7 bases, with 9 bases of the junction left unmatched. Looked up from germline, CDR1 is SGHTA and CDR2 is FQGTGA. The length of the CDR3 is 15 residues. In DNA form, the CDR3 reads TGTGCCAGCAGCTTAAGGGACAGGACCCTGGGAGAGCAGTACTTC. Its protein product is CASSLRDRTLGEQYF.

The chain combines TRBV27 with TRBJ1-1; 10 bases are a match to TRBD1. The V gene's germline CDR1 is MNHEY and CDR2 SMNVEV (reference sequence). V lost 5 bases, J lost 5 bases, and 8 bases stayed unmatched. The length of the CDR3 is 15 residues. This CDR3 reads CASSIGTGVWTEAFF. The CDR3 nucleotides are TGTGCCAGCAGTATCGGGACAGGGGTGTGGACTGAAGCTTTCTTT.

The genes are TRBV6-1 and TRBJ1-3; D might be TRBD1 (6 bases). The CDR3 loop spans 15 amino acids. Germline assignment: CDR1 MNHNS and CDR2 SASEGT. The V and J ends lost 4 bases and 8 bases respectively, with 18 bases between them. The CDR3 nucleotides read TGTGCCAGCAGTGCTTACGCGGGGGGCCTAGACACCATATATTTT. This encodes CASSAYAGGLDTIYF.